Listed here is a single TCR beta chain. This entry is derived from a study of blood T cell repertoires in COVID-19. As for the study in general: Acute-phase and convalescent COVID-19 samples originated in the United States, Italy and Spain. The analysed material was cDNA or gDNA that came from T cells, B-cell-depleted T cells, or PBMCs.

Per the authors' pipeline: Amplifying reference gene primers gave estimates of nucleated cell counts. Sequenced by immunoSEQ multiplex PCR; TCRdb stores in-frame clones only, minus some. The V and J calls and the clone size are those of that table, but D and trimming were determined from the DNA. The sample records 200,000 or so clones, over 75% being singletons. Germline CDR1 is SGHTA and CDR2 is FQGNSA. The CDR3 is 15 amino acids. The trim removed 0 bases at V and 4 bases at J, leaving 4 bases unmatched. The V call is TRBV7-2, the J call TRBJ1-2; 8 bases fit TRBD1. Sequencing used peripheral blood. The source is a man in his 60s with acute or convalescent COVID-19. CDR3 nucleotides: TGTGCCAGCAGCTTAGCCGGGACAGGCCTCTATGGCTACACCTTC. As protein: CASSLAGTGLYGYTF.